The clone carrying this T cell receptor (beta chain) was observed many times. No antigen is known for it. Healthy Caucasians were all of the donors. The sample originates from a study of identical twins. Findings and limits, study-wide: Twins shared out-of-frame alpha sequences with excess low generation probability.

TCRdb analysed the 5' RACE reads with MiXCR anew, one entry per CDR3 protein. Altogether a few hundred thousand distinct CDR3 sequences are present, 9.5% to 10% being singletons, with the ten largest covering roughly 3.2%. The CDR3 contains 12 residues. With 8 bases removed from V and 7 bases from J, the gap between germline ends came to 14 bases. In addition, the sample was reused for a study of yellow fever vaccine responses in identical twins.

The chain joins TRBV12-3 or TRBV12-4 to TRBJ1-2, with D perhaps TRBD1 (5 bases). Sequencing input: PBMCs. The sequence was obtained from a woman between 18 and 29 years old in good health. The CDR3 nucleotides are TGTGCCAGCTGGTTACAGGCTGGTGGCTACACCTTC. It encodes CASWLQAGGYTF.